Listed below are T cell receptor beta chains from one sample, sequenced in a study of blood T cells in healthy people across ages. MiXCR, run by TCRdb on the 5' RACE reads, gives a single entry per CDR3 protein. Seen here are over 600,000 distinct CDR3 sequences, roughly two fifths observed once, and the top ten hold about 32%. The sequencing input was blood. These TCRs come from a man older than 75 in good health. Both conserved end residues are part of each CDR3. A D gene is named only where the DNA matches it firmly. Clone size appears in some rows only: once, few, many, or a class for an expanded clone.

size,D,V,J,CDR3,DNA
few,TRBD2,TRBV7-2,TRBJ2-5,CASSLVGRGGTETQYF,TGTGCCAGCAGCTTAGTAGGGCGGGGGGGCACAGAGACCCAGTACTTC
few,NA,TRBV7-2,TRBJ2-7,CASSLGSHTYEQYF,TGTGCCAGCAGCTTAGGCAGCCACACCTACGAGCAGTACTTC
NA,TRBD2,TRBV20-1,TRBJ2-3,CSARGEGVDRSSTDTQYF,TGCAGTGCTAGAGGGGAGGGAGTGGATAGGTCTAGCACAGATACGCAGTATTTT
NA,TRBD1,TRBV4-3,TRBJ2-7,CASSQGRTGRYEQYF,TGCGCCAGCAGCCAAGGAAGGACAGGGCGGTACGAGCAGTACTTC
once,TRBD2,TRBV7-2,TRBJ2-2,CASSLGEGLNTGELFF,TGTGCCAGCAGCTTAGGGGAGGGTCTGAACACCGGGGAGCTGTTTTTT
NA,NA,TRBV30,TRBJ1-4,CAWNRAEREKLFF,TGTGCCTGGAACCGGGCCGAGCGGGAAAAACTGTTTTTT
NA,NA,TRBV11-2,TRBJ2-5,CASSSWERTETQYF,TGTGCCAGCAGCTCTTGGGAGCGGACAGAGACCCAGTACTTC
NA,NA,TRBV6-2/TRBV6-3,TRBJ1-5,CASSYDSNQPQHF,TGTGCCAGCAGTTACGATAGCAATCAGCCCCAGCATTTT
NA,TRBD2,TRBV7-9,TRBJ2-3,CASSPTGTSGAADTQYF,TGTGCCAGCAGCCCTACCGGGACTAGCGGGGCAGCGGATACGCAGTATTTT
NA,NA,TRBV7-2,TRBJ2-1,CASSLGGAIRNEQFF,TGTGCCAGCAGCTTAGGGGGAGCAATTAGGAATGAGCAGTTCTTC
many,TRBD1,TRBV20-1,TRBJ2-1,CSAREPRQGIFNEQFF,TGCAGTGCTAGAGAACCCCGACAGGGGATCTTCAATGAGCAGTTCTTC
NA,TRBD1,TRBV18,TRBJ1-6,CASSPQEGALGNSPLHF,TGTGCCAGCTCACCACAAGAGGGGGCGCTTGGTAATTCACCCCTCCACTTT
NA,NA,TRBV27,TRBJ1-2,CASSLGNAPQRHGYTF,TGTGCCAGCAGTTTAGGGAATGCACCTCAGCGGCATGGCTACACCTTC
NA,NA,TRBV20-1,TRBJ1-2,CSALPHAGRSNYGYTF,TGCAGTGCTTTACCCCACGCAGGGCGCTCTAACTATGGCTACACCTTC
NA,NA,TRBV5-1,TRBJ2-1,CASSLAQITYNEQFF,TGCGCCAGCAGCTTGGCACAGATAACCTACAATGAGCAGTTCTTC
many,TRBD1,TRBV12-3/TRBV12-4,TRBJ2-3,CASSLGGTGKYTQYF,TGTGCCAGCAGTTTAGGAGGGACAGGGAAGTATACGCAGTATTTT
NA,TRBD1,TRBV24-1,TRBJ2-3,CATSRDRSADTQYF,TGTGCCACCAGCCGGGACAGGTCGGCAGATACGCAGTATTTT
many,NA,TRBV6-2/TRBV6-3,TRBJ2-1,CASEIPPTNEQFF,TGTGCCAGCGAAATCCCGCCCACCAATGAGCAGTTCTTC
NA,NA,TRBV29-1,TRBJ2-1,CSVAQGGTNEQFF,TGCAGCGTCGCCCAGGGGGGGACCAATGAGCAGTTCTTC
NA,NA,TRBV6-2/TRBV6-3,TRBJ2-1,CASRTIEIEQFF,TGTGCCAGCAGAACCATAGAAATTGAGCAGTTCTTC
NA,NA,TRBV6-6,TRBJ2-3,CASSLTPRSFRESQYF,TGTGCCAGCAGTCTTACCCCTCGCTCGTTCAGGGAGTCGCAGTATTTT
NA,NA,TRBV9,TRBJ2-1,CASRPSSGNEQFF,TGTGCCAGCAGGCCGAGTAGCGGCAATGAGCAGTTCTTC
NA,TRBD1,TRBV11-2,TRBJ2-1,CASSFSDREDYNEQFF,TGTGCCAGCAGCTTCTCGGACAGGGAGGACTACAATGAGCAGTTCTTC
few,TRBD1,TRBV4-3,TRBJ2-7,CASSQDDRGSYEQYF,TGCGCCAGCAGCCAAGATGACAGGGGCTCCTACGAGCAGTACTTC
NA,NA,TRBV7-8,TRBJ2-1,CASSKYSAQEQFF,TGTGCCAGCAGCAAATACAGTGCCCAGGAGCAGTTCTTC
few,TRBD1,TRBV5-1,TRBJ1-1,CASSGQGSLEAFF,TGCGCCAGCAGCGGACAGGGGTCCCTCGAAGCTTTCTTT
many,TRBD1,TRBV18,TRBJ1-2,CASSPNEQGQGFGYTF,TGTGCCAGCTCACCAAACGAGCAGGGACAGGGTTTTGGCTACACCTTC
NA,NA,TRBV6-2/TRBV6-3,TRBJ2-7,CASAETRPYEQYF,TGTGCCAGCGCTGAGACCAGACCCTACGAGCAGTACTTC
NA,TRBD2,TRBV6-5,TRBJ2-3,CASSRGTSGSDTQYF,TGTGCCAGCTCCCGAGGGACTAGCGGTTCAGATACGCAGTATTTT
few,NA,TRBV20-1,TRBJ1-6,CSANPLNSPLHF,TGCAGTGCTAATCCCCTCAATTCACCCCTCCACTTT
many,NA,TRBV29-1,TRBJ2-7,CSVAAGTRVEQYF,TGCAGCGTTGCCGCTGGGACCCGCGTCGAGCAGTACTTC
NA,NA,TRBV12-3/TRBV12-4,TRBJ1-4,CASSLRTDNEKLFF,TGTGCCAGCAGTTTACGTACAGACAATGAAAAACTGTTTTTT
once,NA,TRBV6-4,TRBJ2-1,CACSVEAGYGEQFF,TGTGCCTGCAGTGTAGAAGCGGGCTACGGTGAGCAGTTCTTC
NA,NA,TRBV27,TRBJ1-6,CASSPTHNSPLHF,TGTGCCAGCAGTCCAACCCATAATTCACCCCTCCACTTT
few,NA,TRBV4-1,TRBJ1-2,CASSQEPYNYGYTF,TGCGCCAGCAGCCAAGAGCCATATAACTATGGCTACACCTTC
few,TRBD2,TRBV4-3,TRBJ2-7,CASSQGLSPYEQYF,TGCGCCAGCAGCCAGGGACTAAGCCCCTACGAGCAGTACTTC